The rows below give T cell receptor beta chains drawn from one sample of a study of blood T cell repertoires in COVID-19. Clones were read by immunoSEQ multiplex PCR, and TCRdb kept only the in-frame ones, dropping some. Of about 33,000 clones detected, around 83% appear once; the ten largest clones hold roughly 7%. Sequencing was performed on peripheral blood. The receptor set was obtained from a human donor in a cohort sampled during active COVID-19. CDR3s include the opening cysteine and the closing phenylalanine or tryptophan. A D gene is named only where the DNA matches it firmly. Clone sizes are given selectively: once, few, many, or a class where the clone is expanded.

j_gene: TRBJ1-1; abundance: .; d_gene: .; v_gene: TRBV5-5; CDR3aa: CASSLVYGLNTEAFF; CDR3nt: TGTGCCAGCAGCTTGGTTTACGGGTTGAACACTGAAGCTTTCTTT
j_gene: TRBJ1-6; abundance: .; d_gene: TRBD1; v_gene: TRBV2; CDR3aa: CASSGQGSSPLHF; CDR3nt: TGTGCCAGCAGTGGACAGGGGTCGTCACCCCTCCACTTT
j_gene: TRBJ2-2; abundance: .; d_gene: TRBD1; v_gene: TRBV7-3; CDR3aa: CASSLDRDTGELFF; CDR3nt: TGTGCCAGCAGCTTAGACAGGGACACCGGGGAGCTGTTTTTT
j_gene: TRBJ2-2; abundance: .; d_gene: TRBD2; v_gene: TRBV4-2; CDR3aa: CASSQLRGLASPGRSGELFF; CDR3nt: TGTGCCAGCAGCCAACTCAGAGGACTAGCGTCCCCGGGGAGGTCCGGGGAGCTGTTTTTT
j_gene: TRBJ1-4; abundance: .; d_gene: TRBD1; v_gene: TRBV25-1; CDR3aa: CASSGGRQGATNEKLFF; CDR3nt: TGTGCCAGCAGTGGGGGTAGACAGGGGGCGACAAATGAAAAACTGTTTTTT
j_gene: TRBJ2-7; abundance: .; d_gene: .; v_gene: TRBV28; CDR3aa: CASSLTPGNEQYF; CDR3nt: TGTGCCAGCAGTCTGACCCCGGGGAACGAGCAGTACTTC
j_gene: TRBJ1-2; abundance: .; d_gene: .; v_gene: TRBV6-5; CDR3aa: CASSYRNKGGYGYTF; CDR3nt: TGTGCCAGCAGTTACCGGAATAAGGGAGGCTATGGCTACACCTTC
j_gene: TRBJ2-6; abundance: once; d_gene: TRBD1; v_gene: TRBV7-3; CDR3aa: CASSPGLLGGSISGANVLTF; CDR3nt: TGTGCCAGCAGCCCGGGGCTTTTAGGGGGCTCCATCTCTGGGGCCAACGTCCTGACTTTC
j_gene: TRBJ2-1; abundance: .; d_gene: TRBD1; v_gene: TRBV10-1; CDR3aa: CASSESGQGRGNEQFF; CDR3nt: TGCGCCAGCAGTGAGTCGGGACAGGGAAGGGGGAATGAGCAGTTCTTC
j_gene: TRBJ1-1; abundance: .; d_gene: TRBD1; v_gene: TRBV5-6; CDR3aa: CASSSGTAVTEAFF; CDR3nt: TGTGCCAGCAGCTCCGGGACAGCGGTCACTGAAGCTTTCTTT
j_gene: TRBJ1-1; abundance: .; d_gene: .; v_gene: TRBV7-9; CDR3aa: CASSLVLGGTTEAFF; CDR3nt: TGTGCCAGCAGCTTAGTACTGGGGGGGACCACTGAAGCTTTCTTT
j_gene: TRBJ1-2; abundance: .; d_gene: TRBD1; v_gene: TRBV29-1; CDR3aa: CSVLPGQVYGYTF; CDR3nt: TGCAGCGTTCTACCGGGACAGGTCTATGGCTACACCTTC
j_gene: TRBJ2-3; abundance: .; d_gene: .; v_gene: TRBV9; CDR3aa: CASSVGQKDTDTQYF; CDR3nt: TGTGCCAGCAGCGTAGGACAGAAAGACACAGATACGCAGTATTTT
j_gene: TRBJ1-1; abundance: .; d_gene: .; v_gene: TRBV2; CDR3aa: CASRRPTDEAFF; CDR3nt: TGTGCCAGCAGGCGTCCCACAGATGAAGCTTTCTTT
j_gene: TRBJ2-2; abundance: few; d_gene: .; v_gene: TRBV7-3; CDR3aa: CASSSPRAGAHTGELFF; CDR3nt: TGTGCCAGCAGCTCCCCCCGGGCGGGGGCGCACACCGGGGAGCTGTTTTTT
j_gene: TRBJ2-7; abundance: .; d_gene: TRBD1; v_gene: TRBV5-6; CDR3aa: CASSWDRGPYEQYF; CDR3nt: TGTGCCAGCAGCTGGGACAGGGGCCCCTACGAGCAGTACTTC
j_gene: TRBJ1-5; abundance: .; d_gene: .; v_gene: TRBV24-1; CDR3aa: CATSDSTENQPQHF; CDR3nt: TGTGCCACCAGTGATTCTACAGAGAATCAGCCCCAGCATTTT
j_gene: TRBJ2-1; abundance: .; d_gene: .; v_gene: TRBV30; CDR3aa: CAWSTSGLYNEQFF; CDR3nt: TGTGCCTGGAGCACATCAGGTCTTTACAATGAGCAGTTCTTC
j_gene: TRBJ2-1; abundance: once; d_gene: .; v_gene: TRBV3-1/TRBV3-2; CDR3aa: CASSQGGEQFF; CDR3nt: TGTGCCAGCAGCCAAGGAGGGGAGCAGTTCTTC
j_gene: TRBJ2-7; abundance: .; d_gene: TRBD1; v_gene: TRBV27; CDR3aa: CASMGPGQGSYEQYF; CDR3nt: TGTGCCAGCATGGGTCCGGGACAGGGGTCTTACGAGCAGTACTTC
j_gene: TRBJ2-5; abundance: .; d_gene: TRBD1; v_gene: TRBV2; CDR3aa: CARETGGETQYF; CDR3nt: TGTGCCAGAGAGACAGGGGGAGAGACCCAGTACTTC
j_gene: TRBJ2-7; abundance: .; d_gene: TRBD2; v_gene: TRBV10-3; CDR3aa: CASRPGLAGVEQYF; CDR3nt: TGTGCCAGCCGACCGGGACTAGCGGGAGTCGAGCAGTACTTC
j_gene: TRBJ1-5; abundance: few; d_gene: .; v_gene: TRBV24-1; CDR3aa: CATSGGSGQPQHF; CDR3nt: TGTGCCACCAGTGGGGGCTCGGGTCAGCCCCAGCATTTT
j_gene: TRBJ1-2; abundance: .; d_gene: .; v_gene: TRBV7-6; CDR3aa: CASSLAIGGGKLGYTF; CDR3nt: TGTGCCAGCAGCTTAGCAATCGGGGGGGGCAAGTTGGGCTACACCTTC
j_gene: TRBJ2-7; abundance: .; d_gene: TRBD2; v_gene: TRBV4-1; CDR3aa: CASSQDFASGRLGEQYF; CDR3nt: TGCGCCAGCAGCCAAGATTTTGCTAGCGGGAGGTTGGGGGAGCAGTACTTC
j_gene: TRBJ2-7; abundance: .; d_gene: .; v_gene: TRBV30; CDR3aa: CAWSVGGYEQYF; CDR3nt: TGTGCCTGGAGTGTAGGGGGCTACGAGCAGTACTTC
j_gene: TRBJ2-1; abundance: .; d_gene: .; v_gene: TRBV11-2; CDR3aa: CASSPRSGNYNEQFF; CDR3nt: TGTGCCAGCAGCCCCCGGTCCGGGAATTACAATGAGCAGTTCTTC
j_gene: TRBJ2-7; abundance: few; d_gene: TRBD1; v_gene: TRBV27; CDR3aa: CASSRQGVSREQYF; CDR3nt: TGTGCCAGCTCCCGTCAGGGGGTAAGTCGCGAGCAGTACTTC
j_gene: TRBJ1-2; abundance: once; d_gene: TRBD1; v_gene: TRBV19; CDR3aa: CASQGFDRGVPYGYTF; CDR3nt: TGTGCCAGTCAAGGATTCGACAGGGGTGTTCCGTATGGCTACACCTTC
j_gene: TRBJ2-1; abundance: .; d_gene: TRBD2; v_gene: TRBV27; CDR3aa: CATGGVSGRAPSYNEQFF; CDR3nt: TGTGCCACGGGGGGTGTTAGCGGGAGGGCCCCTTCTTACAATGAGCAGTTCTTC
j_gene: TRBJ2-1; abundance: few; d_gene: .; v_gene: TRBV5-1; CDR3aa: CASSFLLLTKVYNEQFF; CDR3nt: TGCGCCAGCAGCTTCCTTTTATTGACTAAGGTCTACAATGAGCAGTTCTTC
j_gene: TRBJ2-3; abundance: .; d_gene: TRBD2; v_gene: TRBV7-9; CDR3aa: CASSLPGRAGGTNTQYF; CDR3nt: TGTGCCAGCAGCTTACCAGGCCGAGCGGGGGGCACTAATACGCAGTATTTT
j_gene: TRBJ2-1; abundance: .; d_gene: TRBD2; v_gene: TRBV6-5; CDR3aa: CASSYRAGAGNEQFF; CDR3nt: TGTGCCAGCAGTTACCGAGCGGGAGCTGGCAATGAGCAGTTCTTC
j_gene: TRBJ2-1; abundance: .; d_gene: .; v_gene: TRBV7-8; CDR3aa: CASSYMSGGARNEQFF; CDR3nt: TGTGCCAGCAGCTACATGAGTGGGGGGGCCCGAAATGAGCAGTTCTTC
j_gene: TRBJ2-7; abundance: .; d_gene: .; v_gene: TRBV19; CDR3aa: CAGKQGYYEQYF; CDR3nt: TGTGCCGGAAAACAGGGATACTACGAGCAGTACTTC
j_gene: TRBJ2-1; abundance: .; d_gene: .; v_gene: TRBV7-3; CDR3aa: CASSITLSRYNEQFF; CDR3nt: TGTGCCAGCAGCATAACTTTGTCTCGCTACAATGAGCAGTTCTTC
j_gene: TRBJ1-2; abundance: .; d_gene: .; v_gene: TRBV6-1; CDR3aa: CASSEAREVDGYTF; CDR3nt: TGTGCCAGCAGTGAAGCGCGGGAAGTCGATGGCTACACCTTC
j_gene: TRBJ2-4; abundance: .; d_gene: TRBD2; v_gene: TRBV7-3; CDR3aa: CASTHSGKRAKNIQYF; CDR3nt: TGTGCCAGCACCCATAGCGGGAAAAGGGCCAAAAACATTCAGTACTTC
j_gene: TRBJ2-7; abundance: .; d_gene: TRBD2; v_gene: TRBV5-6; CDR3aa: CASSLGGLGSYEQYF; CDR3nt: TGTGCCAGCAGCTTGGGGGGACTAGGCTCCTACGAGCAGTACTTC
j_gene: TRBJ2-1; abundance: .; d_gene: .; v_gene: TRBV19; CDR3aa: CASSPRDTYNEQFF; CDR3nt: TGTGCCAGTAGTCCCAGGGACACCTACAATGAGCAGTTCTTC
j_gene: TRBJ2-5; abundance: .; d_gene: .; v_gene: TRBV11-3; CDR3aa: CASSFSSSETQYF; CDR3nt: TGTGCCAGCAGCTTTAGTAGTTCAGAGACCCAGTACTTC
j_gene: TRBJ1-4; abundance: .; d_gene: .; v_gene: TRBV18; CDR3aa: CASSPKSTDINEKLFF; CDR3nt: TGTGCCAGCTCACCTAAATCGACGGACATTAATGAAAAACTGTTTTTT
j_gene: TRBJ1-5; abundance: .; d_gene: .; v_gene: TRBV28; CDR3aa: CASSWTVQPQHF; CDR3nt: TGTGCCAGCAGTTGGACAGTTCAGCCCCAGCATTTT
j_gene: TRBJ1-2; abundance: .; d_gene: TRBD1; v_gene: TRBV6-5; CDR3aa: CASSPQGIYGYTF; CDR3nt: TGTGCCAGCAGTCCACAGGGGATCTATGGCTACACCTTC
j_gene: TRBJ1-1; abundance: .; d_gene: .; v_gene: TRBV18; CDR3aa: CASSPVQAPWDTEAFF; CDR3nt: TGTGCCAGCTCACCAGTCCAGGCCCCCTGGGACACTGAAGCTTTCTTT
j_gene: TRBJ2-7; abundance: .; d_gene: TRBD1; v_gene: TRBV5-6; CDR3aa: CASSWDRGPREQYF; CDR3nt: TGTGCCAGCAGCTGGGACAGGGGGCCAAGGGAGCAGTACTTC
j_gene: TRBJ1-1; abundance: .; d_gene: .; v_gene: TRBV29-1; CDR3aa: CSGAGMNTEAFF; CDR3nt: TGCAGCGGGGCAGGCATGAACACTGAAGCTTTCTTT
j_gene: TRBJ1-4; abundance: .; d_gene: .; v_gene: TRBV5-1; CDR3aa: CASSLDRQATNEKLFF; CDR3nt: TGCGCCAGCAGCTTAGACAGACAAGCAACTAATGAAAAACTGTTTTTT
j_gene: TRBJ2-1; abundance: once; d_gene: .; v_gene: TRBV19; CDR3aa: CARKEGYEQFF; CDR3nt: TGTGCCAGGAAGGAGGGTTATGAGCAGTTCTTC
j_gene: TRBJ2-1; abundance: few; d_gene: TRBD2; v_gene: TRBV7-3; CDR3aa: CASSLNAGGRINEQFF; CDR3nt: TGTGCCAGCAGCTTAAATGCGGGAGGTAGGATCAATGAGCAGTTCTTC
j_gene: TRBJ1-2; abundance: .; d_gene: TRBD1; v_gene: TRBV28; CDR3aa: CASSLSRGRSYGYTF; CDR3nt: TGTGCCAGCAGTTTATCCAGGGGGCGAAGCTATGGCTACACCTTC
j_gene: TRBJ2-1; abundance: .; d_gene: TRBD2; v_gene: TRBV6-5; CDR3aa: CASSPLAGVYNEQFF; CDR3nt: TGTGCCAGCAGTCCGCTAGCGGGAGTTTACAATGAGCAGTTCTTC
j_gene: TRBJ1-5; abundance: .; d_gene: .; v_gene: TRBV28; CDR3aa: CASRGGSNQPQHF; CDR3nt: TGTGCCAGCAGAGGAGGTAGCAATCAGCCCCAGCATTTT